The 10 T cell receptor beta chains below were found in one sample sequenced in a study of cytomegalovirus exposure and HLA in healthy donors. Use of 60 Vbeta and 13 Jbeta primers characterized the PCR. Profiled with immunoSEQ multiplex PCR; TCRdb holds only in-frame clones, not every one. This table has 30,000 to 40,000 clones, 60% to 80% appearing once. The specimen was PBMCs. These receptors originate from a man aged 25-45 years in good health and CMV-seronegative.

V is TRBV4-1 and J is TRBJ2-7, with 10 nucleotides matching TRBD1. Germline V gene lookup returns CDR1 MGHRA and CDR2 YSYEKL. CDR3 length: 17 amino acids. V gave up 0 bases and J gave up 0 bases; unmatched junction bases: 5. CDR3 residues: CASSQEVGQGGSYEQYF. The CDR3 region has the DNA TGCGCCAGCAGCCAAGAGGTCGGACAGGGGGGCTCCTACGAGCAGTACTTC.

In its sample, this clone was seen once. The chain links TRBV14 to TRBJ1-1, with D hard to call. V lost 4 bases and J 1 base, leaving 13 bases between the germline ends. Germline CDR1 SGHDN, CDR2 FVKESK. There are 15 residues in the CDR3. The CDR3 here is CASSPWYGKNTEAFF. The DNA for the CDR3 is TGTGCCAGCAGCCCCTGGTACGGGAAGAACACTGAAGCTTTCTTT. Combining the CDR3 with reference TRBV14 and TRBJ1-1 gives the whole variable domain EAGVTQFPSHSVIEKGQTVTLRCDPISGHDNLYWYRRVMGKEIKFLLHFVKESKQDESGMPNNRFLAERTGGTYSTLKVQPAELEDSGVYFCASSPWYGKNTEAFFGQGTRLTVV.

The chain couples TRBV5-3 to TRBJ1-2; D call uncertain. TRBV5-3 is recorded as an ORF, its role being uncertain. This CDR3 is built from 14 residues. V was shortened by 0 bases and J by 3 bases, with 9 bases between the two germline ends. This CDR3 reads CARSLGARDYGYTF. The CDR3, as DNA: TGTGCCAGAAGCTTGGGGGCGAGGGACTATGGCTACACCTTC.

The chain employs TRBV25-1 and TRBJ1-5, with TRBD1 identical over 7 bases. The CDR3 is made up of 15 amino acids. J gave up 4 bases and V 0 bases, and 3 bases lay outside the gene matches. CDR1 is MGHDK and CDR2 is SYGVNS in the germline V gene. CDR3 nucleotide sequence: TGTGCCAGCAGTGAATATGGGACAGCTAATCAGCCCCAGCATTTT. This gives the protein CASSEYGTANQPQHF.

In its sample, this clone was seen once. The DNA for the CDR3 is TGTGCCAGCACCTACGGACGGGCGCAGGGGGAGCAGTACTTC. This codes for CASTYGRAQGEQYF. The V and J genes are TRBV7-2 and TRBJ2-7; TRBD1 might be the D (6 bases). Germline V gene lookup returns CDR1 SGHTA and CDR2 FQGNSA. This CDR3 has 14 residues. The V and J ends lost 7 bases and 7 bases respectively, with 20 bases between them.

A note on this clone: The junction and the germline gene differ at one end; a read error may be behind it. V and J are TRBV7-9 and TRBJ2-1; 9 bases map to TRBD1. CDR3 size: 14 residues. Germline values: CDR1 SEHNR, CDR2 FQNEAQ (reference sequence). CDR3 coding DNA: TGTGCCAGCAGCCAGGGACAGGGCTACAGTGAGCAGTTCTTC. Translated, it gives CASSQGQGYSEQFF.

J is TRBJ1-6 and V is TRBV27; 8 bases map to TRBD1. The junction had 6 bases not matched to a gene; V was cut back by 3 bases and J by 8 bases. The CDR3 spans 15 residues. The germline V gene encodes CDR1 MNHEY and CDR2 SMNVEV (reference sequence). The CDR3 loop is CASSFADRGYSPLHF. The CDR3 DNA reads TGTGCCAGCAGTTTCGCCGACAGGGGCTATTCACCCCTCCACTTT.

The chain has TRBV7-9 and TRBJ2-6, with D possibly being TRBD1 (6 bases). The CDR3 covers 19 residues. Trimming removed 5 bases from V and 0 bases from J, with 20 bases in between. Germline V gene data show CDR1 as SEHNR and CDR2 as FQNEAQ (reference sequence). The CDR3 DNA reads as TGTGCCAGCAGCCTACTAGGGGACACGCTATACTCTGGGGCCAACGTCCTGACTTTC. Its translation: CASSLLGDTLYSGANVLTF.

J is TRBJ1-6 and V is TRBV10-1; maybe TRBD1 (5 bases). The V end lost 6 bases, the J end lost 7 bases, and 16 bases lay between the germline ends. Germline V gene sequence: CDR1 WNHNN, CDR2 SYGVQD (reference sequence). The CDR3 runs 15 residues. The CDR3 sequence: CASSPDSGGNSPLHF. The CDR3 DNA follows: TGCGCCAGCAGCCCCGATAGTGGGGGGAATTCACCCCTCCACTTT.

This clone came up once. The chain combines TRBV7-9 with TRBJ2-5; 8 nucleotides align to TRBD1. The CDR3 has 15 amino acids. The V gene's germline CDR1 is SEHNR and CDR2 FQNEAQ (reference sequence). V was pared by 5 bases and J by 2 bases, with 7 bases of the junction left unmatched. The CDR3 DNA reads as TGTGCCAGCAGCCTCAAGGGGACAGGACAAGAGACCCAGTACTTC. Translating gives CASSLKGTGQETQYF.